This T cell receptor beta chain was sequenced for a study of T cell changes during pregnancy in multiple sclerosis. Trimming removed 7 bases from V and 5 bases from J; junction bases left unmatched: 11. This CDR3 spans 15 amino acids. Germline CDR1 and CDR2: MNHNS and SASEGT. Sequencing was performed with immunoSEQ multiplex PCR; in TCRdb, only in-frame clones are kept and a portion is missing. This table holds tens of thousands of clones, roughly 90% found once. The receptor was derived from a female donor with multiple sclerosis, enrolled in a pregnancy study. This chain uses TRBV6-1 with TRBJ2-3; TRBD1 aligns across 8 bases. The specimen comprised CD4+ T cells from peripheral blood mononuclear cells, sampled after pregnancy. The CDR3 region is CASKDRERFGDTQYF. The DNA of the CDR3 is TGTGCCAGCAAGGACAGGGAGCGGTTTGGAGATACGCAGTATTTT.